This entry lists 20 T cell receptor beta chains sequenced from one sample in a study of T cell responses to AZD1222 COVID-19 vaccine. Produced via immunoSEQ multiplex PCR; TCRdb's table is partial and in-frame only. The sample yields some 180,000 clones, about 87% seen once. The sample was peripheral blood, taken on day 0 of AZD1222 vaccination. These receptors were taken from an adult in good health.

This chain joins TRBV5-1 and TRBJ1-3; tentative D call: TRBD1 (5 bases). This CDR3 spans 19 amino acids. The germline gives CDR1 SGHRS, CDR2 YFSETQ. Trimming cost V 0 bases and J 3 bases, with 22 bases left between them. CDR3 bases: TGCGCCAGCAGCTTGGCTCCGACCGGGACGGGATCTGTTGGAAACACCATATATTTT. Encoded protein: CASSLAPTGTGSVGNTIYF.

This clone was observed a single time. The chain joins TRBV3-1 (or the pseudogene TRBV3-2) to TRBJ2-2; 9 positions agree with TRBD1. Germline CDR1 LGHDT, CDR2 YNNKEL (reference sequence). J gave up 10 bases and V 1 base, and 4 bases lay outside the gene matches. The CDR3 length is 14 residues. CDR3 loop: CASSQGDRAAELFF. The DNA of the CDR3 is TGTGCCAGCAGCCAAGGGGACAGGGCTGCGGAGCTGTTTTTT.

CDR3 sequence: CASSQVTSGGLGARQTQYF. DNA for the CDR3: TGTGCCAGCAGCCAAGTAACTAGCGGGGGGCTGGGGGCGAGGCAGACCCAGTACTTC. This chain connects TRBV3-1 (or the pseudogene TRBV3-2) to TRBJ2-5, with 12 bases that match TRBD2. Trimming at V came to 1 base and at J to 6 bases, leaving 15 bases not matched to a gene. CDR1 and CDR2 (germline): LGHDT, YNNKEL (reference sequence). The CDR3 runs to 19 residues.

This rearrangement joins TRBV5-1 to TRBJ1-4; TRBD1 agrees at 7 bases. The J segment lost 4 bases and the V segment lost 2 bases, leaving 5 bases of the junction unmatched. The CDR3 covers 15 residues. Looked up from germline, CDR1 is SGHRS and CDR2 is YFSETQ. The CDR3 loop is CASSLQTGLNEKLFF. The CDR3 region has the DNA TGCGCCAGCAGCTTACAGACAGGGCTTAATGAAAAACTGTTTTTT.

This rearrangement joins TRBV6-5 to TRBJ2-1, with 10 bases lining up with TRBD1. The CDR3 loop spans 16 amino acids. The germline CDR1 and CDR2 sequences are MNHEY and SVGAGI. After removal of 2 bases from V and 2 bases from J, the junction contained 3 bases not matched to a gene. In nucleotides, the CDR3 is TGTGCCAGCAGTTACGCGGGACAGGGGCCCTACAATGAGCAGTTCTTC. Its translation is CASSYAGQGPYNEQFF.

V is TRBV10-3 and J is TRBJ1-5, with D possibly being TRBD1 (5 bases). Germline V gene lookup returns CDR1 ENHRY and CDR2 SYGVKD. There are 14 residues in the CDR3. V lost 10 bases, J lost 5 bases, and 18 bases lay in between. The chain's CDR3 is CATNLGGTDQPQHF. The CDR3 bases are TGTGCCACGAACCTGGGGGGAACGGATCAGCCCCAGCATTTT.

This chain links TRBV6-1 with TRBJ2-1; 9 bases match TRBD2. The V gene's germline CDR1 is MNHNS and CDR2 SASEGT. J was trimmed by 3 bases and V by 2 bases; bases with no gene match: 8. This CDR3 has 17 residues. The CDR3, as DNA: TGTGCCAGCAGTGAATTTTGGAGCGGGGGGTTCTACAATGAGCAGTTCTTC. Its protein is CASSEFWSGGFYNEQFF.

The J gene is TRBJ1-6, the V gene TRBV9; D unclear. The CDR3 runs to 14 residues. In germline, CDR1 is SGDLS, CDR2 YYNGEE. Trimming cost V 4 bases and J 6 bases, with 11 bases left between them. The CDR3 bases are TGTGCCAGCAGCCCCCTCCGGGTTAATTCACCCCTCCACTTT. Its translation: CASSPLRVNSPLHF.

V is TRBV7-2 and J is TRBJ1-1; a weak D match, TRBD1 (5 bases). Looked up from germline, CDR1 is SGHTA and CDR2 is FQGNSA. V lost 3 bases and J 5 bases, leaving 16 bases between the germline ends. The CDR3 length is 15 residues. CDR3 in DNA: TGTGCCAGCAGCTTGGGGCGGGGGGGACCGACTGAAGCTTTCTTT. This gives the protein CASSLGRGGPTEAFF.

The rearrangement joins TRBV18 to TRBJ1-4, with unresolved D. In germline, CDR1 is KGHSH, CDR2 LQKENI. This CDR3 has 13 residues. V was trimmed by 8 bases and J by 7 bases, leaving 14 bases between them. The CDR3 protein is CASLDGIGEKLFF. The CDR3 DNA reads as TGTGCCAGCCTCGACGGGATAGGTGAAAAACTGTTTTTT. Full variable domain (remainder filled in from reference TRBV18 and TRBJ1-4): NAGVMQNPRHLVRRRGQEARLRCSPMKGHSHVYWYRQLPEEGLKFMVYLQKENIIDESGMPKERFSAEFPKEGPSILRIQQVVRGDSAAYFCASLDGIGEKLFFGSGTQLSVL.

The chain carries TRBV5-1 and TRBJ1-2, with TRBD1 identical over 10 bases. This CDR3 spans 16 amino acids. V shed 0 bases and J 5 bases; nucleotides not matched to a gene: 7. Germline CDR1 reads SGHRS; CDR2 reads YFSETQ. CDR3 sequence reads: CASSLDSTGGAYGYTF. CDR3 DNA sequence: TGCGCCAGCAGCTTGGACTCGACAGGGGGCGCGTATGGCTACACCTTC.

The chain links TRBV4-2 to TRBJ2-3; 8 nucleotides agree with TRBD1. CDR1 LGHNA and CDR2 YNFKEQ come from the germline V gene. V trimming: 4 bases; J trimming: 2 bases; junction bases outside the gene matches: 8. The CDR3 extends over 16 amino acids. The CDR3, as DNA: TGTGCCAGCAGCCCCTTGGGACAGGCCGACACAGATACGCAGTATTTT. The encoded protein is CASSPLGQADTDTQYF.

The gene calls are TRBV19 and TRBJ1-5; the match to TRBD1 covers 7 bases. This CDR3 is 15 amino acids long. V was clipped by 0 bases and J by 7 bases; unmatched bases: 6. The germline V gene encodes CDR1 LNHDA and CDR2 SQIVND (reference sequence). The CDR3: CASSIEDRAGQPQHF. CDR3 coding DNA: TGTGCCAGTAGTATAGAAGACAGGGCTGGGCAGCCCCAGCATTTT. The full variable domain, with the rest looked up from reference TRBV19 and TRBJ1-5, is DGGITQSPKYLFRKEGQNVTLSCEQNLNHDAMYWYRQDPGQGLRLIYYSQIVNDFQKGDIAEGYSVSREKKESFPLTVTSAQKNPTAFYLCASSIEDRAGQPQHFGDGTRLSIL.

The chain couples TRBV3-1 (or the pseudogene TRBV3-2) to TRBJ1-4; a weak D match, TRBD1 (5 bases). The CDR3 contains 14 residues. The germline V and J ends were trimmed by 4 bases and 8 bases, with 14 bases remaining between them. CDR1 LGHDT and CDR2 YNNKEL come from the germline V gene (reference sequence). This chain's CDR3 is CASSPGQKGEKLFF. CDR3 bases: TGTGCCAGCAGCCCGGGGCAGAAGGGAGAAAAACTGTTTTTT.

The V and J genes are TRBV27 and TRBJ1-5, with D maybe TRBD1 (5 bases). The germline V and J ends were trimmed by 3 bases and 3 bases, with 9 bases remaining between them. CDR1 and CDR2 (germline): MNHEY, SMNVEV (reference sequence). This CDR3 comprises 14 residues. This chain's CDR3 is CASSFQGDNQPQHF. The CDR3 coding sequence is TGTGCCAGCAGTTTTCAGGGTGACAATCAGCCCCAGCATTTT.

The CDR3 here is CASSDTRVNYGYTF. CDR3 DNA sequence: TGTGCCAGCTCCGACACAAGGGTTAACTATGGCTACACCTTC. The gene calls are TRBV7-8 and TRBJ1-2; D not resolved. V dropped 8 bases and J dropped 1 base, with 14 bases sitting between them. CDR1 is SGHVS and CDR2 is FQNEAQ in the germline V gene. The CDR3 consists of 14 residues. Complete variable domain (other parts from reference TRBV7-8 and TRBJ1-2): GAGVSQSPRYKVAKRGQDVALRCDPISGHVSLFWYQQALGQGPEFLTYFQNEAQLDKSGLPSDRFFAERPEGSVSTLKIQRTQQEDSAVYLCASSDTRVNYGYTFGSGTRLTVV.

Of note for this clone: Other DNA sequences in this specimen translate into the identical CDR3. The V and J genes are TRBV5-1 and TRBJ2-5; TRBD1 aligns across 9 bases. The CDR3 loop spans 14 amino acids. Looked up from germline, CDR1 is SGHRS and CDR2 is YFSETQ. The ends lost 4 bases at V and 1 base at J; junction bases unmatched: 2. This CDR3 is CASSPGQGQETQYF. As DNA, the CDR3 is TGCGCCAGCAGCCCGGGACAGGGCCAAGAGACCCAGTACTTC. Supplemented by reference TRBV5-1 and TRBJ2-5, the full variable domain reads KAGVTQTPRYLIKTRGQQVTLSCSPISGHRSVSWYQQTPGQGLQFLFEYFSETQRNKGNFPGRFSGRQFSNSRSEMNVSTLELGDSALYLCASSPGQGQETQYFGPGTRLLVL.

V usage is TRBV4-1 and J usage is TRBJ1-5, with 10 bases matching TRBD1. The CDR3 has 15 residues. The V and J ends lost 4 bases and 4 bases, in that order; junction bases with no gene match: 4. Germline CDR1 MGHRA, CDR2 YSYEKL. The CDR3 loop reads CASSPGQGMNQPQHF. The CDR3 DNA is TGCGCCAGCAGCCCGGGACAGGGGATGAATCAGCCCCAGCATTTT.

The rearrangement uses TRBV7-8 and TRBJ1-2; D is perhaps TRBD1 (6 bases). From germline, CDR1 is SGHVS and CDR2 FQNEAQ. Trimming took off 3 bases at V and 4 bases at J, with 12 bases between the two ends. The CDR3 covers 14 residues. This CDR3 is CASSFEDRSYGYTF. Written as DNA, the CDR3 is TGTGCCAGCAGCTTCGAAGACAGGAGCTATGGCTACACCTTC.

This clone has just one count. CDR3 nucleotides: TGTGCCAGCAGCCAAGGGGACAGTGGTGGGAACACCATATATTTT. Its translation is CASSQGDSGGNTIYF. The chain carries TRBV28 and TRBJ1-3; 7 nucleotides line up with TRBD1. The CDR3 extends over 15 amino acids. V gave up 6 bases and J gave up 7 bases; unmatched junction bases: 12. The germline V gene encodes CDR1 MDHEN and CDR2 SYDVKM.